The sequence of this T cell receptor beta chain was determined in a study of Tregs in tolerant kidney transplant recipients. Unstimulated Tregs (CD4+CD25+CD127-) and CD4+CD25- non-Tregs were sorted from PBMCs. For this clone: No antigen is known for it. The read ends 3 residues shy of where the CDR3 ends; the end is completed using the germline J gene.

The CDR3 sequence is 17 residues long. Germline trimming cut 1 base from V and 4 bases from J; bases unmatched to any gene: 11. Germline loops: CDR1 SGHVS, CDR2 FQNEAQ. Findings and caveats of the study: Findings come from small patient numbers and require larger validation. In tolerant patients, donor-specific Tregs outgrew total Tregs, suggesting antigen-driven expansion.

Produced via immunoSEQ multiplex PCR; TCRdb's table is partial and in-frame only. This sample's table reports 31,000 or so clones. The source of this sequence is a human donor who received a combined kidney and bone marrow transplant. The specimen was CD8+ T cells from blood, collected before the transplant. The rearrangement links TRBV7-8 to TRBJ2-3; 7 positions agree with TRBD2. The part of the CDR3 DNA that was read is TGTGCCAGCAGCTTAGTCTCCGGCGGGAGCTTCCCAGATACG. It is translated as CASSLVSGGSFPDT. The complete CDR3 sequence is CASSLVSGGSFPDTQYF.